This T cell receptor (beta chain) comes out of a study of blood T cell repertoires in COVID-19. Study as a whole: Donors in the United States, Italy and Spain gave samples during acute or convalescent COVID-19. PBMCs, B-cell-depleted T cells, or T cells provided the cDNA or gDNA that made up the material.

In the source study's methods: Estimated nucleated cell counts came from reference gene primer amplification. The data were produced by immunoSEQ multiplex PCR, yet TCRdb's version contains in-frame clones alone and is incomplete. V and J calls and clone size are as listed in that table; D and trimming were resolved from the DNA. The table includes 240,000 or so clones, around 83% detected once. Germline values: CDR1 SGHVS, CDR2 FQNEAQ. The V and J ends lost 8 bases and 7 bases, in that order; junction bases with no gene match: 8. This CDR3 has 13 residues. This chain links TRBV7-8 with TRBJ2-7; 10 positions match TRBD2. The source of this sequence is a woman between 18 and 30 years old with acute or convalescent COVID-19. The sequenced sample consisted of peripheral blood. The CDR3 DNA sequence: TGTGCCAGCGCACCTAGCGGGAGTAGAGAGCAGTACTTC. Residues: CASAPSGSREQYF.